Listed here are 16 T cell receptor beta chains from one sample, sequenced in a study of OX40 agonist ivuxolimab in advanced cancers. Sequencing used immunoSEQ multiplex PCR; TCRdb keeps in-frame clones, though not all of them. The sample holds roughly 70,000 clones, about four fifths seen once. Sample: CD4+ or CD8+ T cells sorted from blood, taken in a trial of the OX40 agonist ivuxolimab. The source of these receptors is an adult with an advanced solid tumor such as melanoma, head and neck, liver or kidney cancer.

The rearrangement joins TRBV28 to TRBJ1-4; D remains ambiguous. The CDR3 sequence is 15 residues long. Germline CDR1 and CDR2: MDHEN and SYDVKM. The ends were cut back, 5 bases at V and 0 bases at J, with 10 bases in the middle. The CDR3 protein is CASSRGSATNEKLFF. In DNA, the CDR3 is TGTGCCAGCAGTCGAGGTAGTGCAACTAATGAAAAACTGTTTTTT.

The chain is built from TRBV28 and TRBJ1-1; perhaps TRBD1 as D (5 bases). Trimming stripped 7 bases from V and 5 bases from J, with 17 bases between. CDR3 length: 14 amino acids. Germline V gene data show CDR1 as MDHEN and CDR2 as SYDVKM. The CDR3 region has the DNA TGTGCCAGCACCGATCAGGGACCGGGAACTGAAGCTTTCTTT. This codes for CASTDQGPGTEAFF.

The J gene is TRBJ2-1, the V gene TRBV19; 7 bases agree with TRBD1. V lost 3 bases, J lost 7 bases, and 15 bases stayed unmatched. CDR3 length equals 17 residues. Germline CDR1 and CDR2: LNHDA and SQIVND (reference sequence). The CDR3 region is CASSIQRGQPVLNEQFF. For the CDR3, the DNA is TGTGCCAGTAGTATTCAGAGGGGACAGCCTGTATTAAATGAGCAGTTCTTC.

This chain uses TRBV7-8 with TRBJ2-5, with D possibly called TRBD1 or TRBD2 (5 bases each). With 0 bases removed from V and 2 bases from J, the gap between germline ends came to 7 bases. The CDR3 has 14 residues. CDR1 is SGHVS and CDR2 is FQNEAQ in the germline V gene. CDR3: CASSLARGQETQYF. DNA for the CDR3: TGTGCCAGCAGCTTAGCGAGGGGTCAAGAGACCCAGTACTTC.

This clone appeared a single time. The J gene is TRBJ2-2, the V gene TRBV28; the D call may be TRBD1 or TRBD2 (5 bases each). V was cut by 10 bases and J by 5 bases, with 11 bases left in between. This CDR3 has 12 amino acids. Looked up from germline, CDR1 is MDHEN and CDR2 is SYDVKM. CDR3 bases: TGTGCCATCCGGTGGGGGACCGGGGAGCTGTTTTTT. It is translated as CAIRWGTGELFF.

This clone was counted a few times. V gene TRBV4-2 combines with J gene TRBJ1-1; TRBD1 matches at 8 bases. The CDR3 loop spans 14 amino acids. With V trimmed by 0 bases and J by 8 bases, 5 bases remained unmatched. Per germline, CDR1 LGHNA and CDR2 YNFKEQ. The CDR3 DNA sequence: TGTGCCAGCAGCCAAGAGAATGACAGGGGAGAAGCTTTCTTT. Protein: CASSQENDRGEAFF.

The CDR3: CASSRDPRGEDEQYF. In nucleotides, the CDR3 is TGCGCCAGCAGCCGGGACCCCAGGGGCGAGGACGAGCAGTACTTC. The V and J genes are TRBV4-1 and TRBJ2-7; a weak D match, TRBD1 (6 bases). CDR3 length equals 15 residues. V was cut by 4 bases and J by 5 bases, with 18 bases left in between. Germline V lookup: CDR1 MGHRA, CDR2 YSYEKL.

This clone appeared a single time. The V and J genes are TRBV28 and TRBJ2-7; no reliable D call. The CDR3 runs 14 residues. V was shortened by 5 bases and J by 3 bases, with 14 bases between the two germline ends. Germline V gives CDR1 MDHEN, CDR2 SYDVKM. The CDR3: CASSKIVVGYEQYF. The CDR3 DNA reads TGTGCCAGCAGTAAAATCGTGGTAGGCTACGAGCAGTACTTC. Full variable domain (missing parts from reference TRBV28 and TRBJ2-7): DVKVTQSSRYLVKRTGEKVFLECVQDMDHENMFWYRQDPGLGLRLIYFSYDVKMKEKGDIPEGYSVSREKKERFSLILESASTNQTSMYLCASSKIVVGYEQYFGPGTRLTVT.

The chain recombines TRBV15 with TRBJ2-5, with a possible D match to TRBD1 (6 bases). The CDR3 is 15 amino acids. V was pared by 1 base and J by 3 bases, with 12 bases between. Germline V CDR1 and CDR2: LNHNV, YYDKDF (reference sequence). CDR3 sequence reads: CATSRGRDIEETQYF. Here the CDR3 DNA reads TGTGCCACCAGCAGAGGCCGGGACATAGAAGAGACCCAGTACTTC.

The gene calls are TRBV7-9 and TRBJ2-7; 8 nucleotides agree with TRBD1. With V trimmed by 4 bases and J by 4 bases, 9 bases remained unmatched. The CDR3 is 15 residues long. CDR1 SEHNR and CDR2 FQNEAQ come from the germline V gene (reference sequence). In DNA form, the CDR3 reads TGTGCCAGCAGCTCAGGGGGCGGAAATAAGTACGAGCAGTACTTC. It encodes CASSSGGGNKYEQYF.

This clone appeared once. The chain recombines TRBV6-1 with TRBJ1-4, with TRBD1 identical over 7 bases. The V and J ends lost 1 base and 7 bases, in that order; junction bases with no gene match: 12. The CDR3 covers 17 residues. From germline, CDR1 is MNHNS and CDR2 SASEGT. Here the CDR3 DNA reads TGTGCCAGCAGTGAAGTACCCGTGGGAGGGGGCCCTGAAAAACTGTTTTTT. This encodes CASSEVPVGGGPEKLFF.

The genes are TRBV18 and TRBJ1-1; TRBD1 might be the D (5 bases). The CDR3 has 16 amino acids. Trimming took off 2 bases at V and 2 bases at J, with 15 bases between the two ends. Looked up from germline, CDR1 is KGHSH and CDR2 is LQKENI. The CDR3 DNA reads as TGTGCCAGCTCACCATTGGGAGCGGGGGTAAACACTGAAGCTTTCTTT. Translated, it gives CASSPLGAGVNTEAFF.

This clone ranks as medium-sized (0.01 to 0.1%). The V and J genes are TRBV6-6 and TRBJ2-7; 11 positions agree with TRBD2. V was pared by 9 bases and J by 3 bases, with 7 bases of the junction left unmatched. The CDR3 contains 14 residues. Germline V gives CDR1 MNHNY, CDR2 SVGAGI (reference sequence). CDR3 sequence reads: CASKSSGGIYEQYF. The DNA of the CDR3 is TGTGCCAGTAAGTCTAGCGGGGGGATCTACGAGCAGTACTTC.

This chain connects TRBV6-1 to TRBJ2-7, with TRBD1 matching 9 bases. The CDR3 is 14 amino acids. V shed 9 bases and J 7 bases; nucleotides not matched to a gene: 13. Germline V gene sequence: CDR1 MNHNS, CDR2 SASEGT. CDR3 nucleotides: TGTGCCAGTACCCGGGACAGGGTGATTCGGGAGCAGTACTTC. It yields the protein CASTRDRVIREQYF.

CDR3 amino acids: CASSEIGGQGPYGYTF. For the CDR3, the DNA is TGTGCCAGCAGTGAAATCGGGGGACAGGGTCCTTATGGCTACACCTTC. The chain has TRBV6-1 and TRBJ1-2; 9 positions match TRBD1. Germline CDR1 is MNHNS and CDR2 is SASEGT. CDR3 length: 16 residues. J gave up 5 bases and V 2 bases, and 9 bases lay outside the gene matches.

CDR3 DNA sequence: TGTGCCAGCAGTCTATTCGGGGGGATGACGGAGACCCAGTACTTC. Amino acids: CASSLFGGMTETQYF. The chain uses TRBV6-1 and TRBJ2-5, with 7 bases aligning to TRBD2. The CDR3 sequence is 15 residues long. Per the germline V gene, CDR1 is MNHNS and CDR2 is SASEGT. The trim removed 5 bases at V and 5 bases at J, leaving 11 bases unmatched.